The source of this TCR beta chain is a study of T cells expressing NK-cell markers. The CDR3 loop spans 16 amino acids. Looked up from germline, CDR1 is SGHTA and CDR2 is FQGNSA. Generation of TCR beta cDNA was performed by 5'RACE template switching incorporating UMIs. After re-calling the 5' RACE reads, TCRdb lists one entry per CDR3 protein, DNA absent. Here the sample table reports hundreds of thousands of distinct CDR3 sequences. J is TRBJ2-3 and V is TRBV7-2; TCRdb gives TRBD1 as the D gene, but with no DNA this cannot be confirmed. This receptor was identified in a woman between 18 and 70 years old in good health. Sequencing was done on a sample of blood T cells: a sorted CD56 or NKG2C T cell subset, CD4+ or CD8+ T cells, or bulk PBMC T cells (not recorded which). The CDR3 loop is CASSLAGGINTDTQYF.